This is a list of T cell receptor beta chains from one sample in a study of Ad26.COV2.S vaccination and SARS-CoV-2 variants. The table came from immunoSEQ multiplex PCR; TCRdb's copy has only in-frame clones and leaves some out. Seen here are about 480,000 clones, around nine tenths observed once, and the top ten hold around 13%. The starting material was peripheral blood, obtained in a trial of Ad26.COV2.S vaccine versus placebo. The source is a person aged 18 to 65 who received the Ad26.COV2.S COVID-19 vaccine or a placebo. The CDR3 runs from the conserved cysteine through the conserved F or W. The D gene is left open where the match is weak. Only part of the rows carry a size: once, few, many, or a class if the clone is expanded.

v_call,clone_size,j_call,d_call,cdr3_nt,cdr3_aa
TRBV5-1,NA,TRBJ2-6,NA,TGCGCCAGCAGCTTGTCCGGGCGGTCCTCTGGGGCCAACGTCCTGACTTTC,CASSLSGRSSGANVLTF
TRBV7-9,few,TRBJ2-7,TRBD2,TGTGCCAGTCAGGGGACTAGCGGGAGTCACGAGCAGTACTTC,CASQGTSGSHEQYF
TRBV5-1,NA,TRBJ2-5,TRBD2,TGCGCCAGCAGCTTTAGCGGGGAGACCCAGTACTTC,CASSFSGETQYF
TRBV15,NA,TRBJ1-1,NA,TGTGCCACCAGCAGAGAATTCAGTTTCGAAGCTTTCTTT,CATSREFSFEAFF
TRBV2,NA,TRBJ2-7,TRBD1,TGTGCCAGCAGTCGGGACAGGGTTTCCTACGAGCAGTACTTC,CASSRDRVSYEQYF
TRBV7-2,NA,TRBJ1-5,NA,TGTGCCAGCAGCGCAAGGGGTAGCAATCAGCCCCAGCATTTT,CASSARGSNQPQHF
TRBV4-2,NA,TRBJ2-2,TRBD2,TGTGCCAGCAGCCAAGATAGACAGCGGGGGGACACCGGGGAGCTGTTTTTT,CASSQDRQRGDTGELFF
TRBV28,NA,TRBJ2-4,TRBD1,TGTGCCAGCAGCCCCTCGTTAAGGGACAGGGGTTCCAAAAACATTCAGTACTTC,CASSPSLRDRGSKNIQYF
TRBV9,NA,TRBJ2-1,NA,TGTGCCAGCAGCGTAGCCGGCGGGGGCGTTGGGGGTGAGCAGTTCTTC,CASSVAGGGVGGEQFF
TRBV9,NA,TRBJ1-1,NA,TGTGCCAGCAGCGTAGTCGCAGGGTCCACTGAAGCTTTCTTT,CASSVVAGSTEAFF
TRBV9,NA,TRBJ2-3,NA,TGTGCCAGCAGCGTAGTGAGTACAGGCACAGATACGCAGTATTTT,CASSVVSTGTDTQYF
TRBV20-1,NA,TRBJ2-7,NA,TGCAGTGCTAGTCGGCGGGTCTCCTACGAGCAGTACTTC,CSASRRVSYEQYF
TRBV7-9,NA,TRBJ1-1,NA,TGTGCCAGCAGCTTCTGGCAGGCGAACACTGAAGCTTTCTTT,CASSFWQANTEAFF
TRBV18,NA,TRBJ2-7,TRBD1,TGTGCCAGCTCACGAAGGCAGACAGGGAATACCTACGAGCAGTACTTC,CASSRRQTGNTYEQYF
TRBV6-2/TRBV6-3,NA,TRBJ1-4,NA,TGTGCCAGCAGTTACTACAACAGCGCGGCAACTAATGAAAAACTGTTTTTT,CASSYYNSAATNEKLFF
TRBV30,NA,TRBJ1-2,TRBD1,TGTGCCTGGAGTCGACAGGGTAGCTATGGCTACACCTTC,CAWSRQGSYGYTF
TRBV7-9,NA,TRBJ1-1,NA,TGTGCCAGCAGCTCCCGAGGGGGGTCAGGTGAAGCTTTCTTT,CASSSRGGSGEAFF
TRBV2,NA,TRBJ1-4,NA,TGTGCCAGCATTCGGGGGCTCGATGAAAAACTGTTTTTT,CASIRGLDEKLFF
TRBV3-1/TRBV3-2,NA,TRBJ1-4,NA,TGTGCCAGCAGCCTCCGAACTAATGAAAAACTGTTTTTT,CASSLRTNEKLFF
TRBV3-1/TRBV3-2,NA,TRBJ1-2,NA,TGTGCCAGCAGCCAAGTTTTAGGGTTTGCCCATGGCTACACCTTC,CASSQVLGFAHGYTF
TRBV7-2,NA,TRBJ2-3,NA,TGTGCCAGCAGCTTCATGTCCAGCACAGATACGCAGTATTTT,CASSFMSSTDTQYF
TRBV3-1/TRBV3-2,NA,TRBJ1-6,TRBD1,TGTGCCAGCAGCCCCTCAGCCACAGGGGGCAGTTCACCCCTCCACTTT,CASSPSATGGSSPLHF
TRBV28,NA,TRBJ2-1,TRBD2,TGTGCCACCGATGGATCAAGCGGGAGCTCGATATTCAATGAGCAGTTCTTC,CATDGSSGSSIFNEQFF
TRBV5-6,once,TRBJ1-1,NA,TGTGCCAGCAGCACGGGGGGAAGGGCAGTTGAAGCTTTCTTT,CASSTGGRAVEAFF
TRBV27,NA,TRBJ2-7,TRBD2,TGTGCCAGCGGTAGCGGGTACTACGAGCAGTACTTC,CASGSGYYEQYF
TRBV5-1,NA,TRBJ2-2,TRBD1,TGCGCCAGCAGCGCCAGGGGGTCTGGCGGGGAGCTGTTTTTT,CASSARGSGGELFF
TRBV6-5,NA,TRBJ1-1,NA,TGTGCCAGCAGGTCCCCGAACACTGAAGCTTTCTTT,CASRSPNTEAFF
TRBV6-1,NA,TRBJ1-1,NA,TGTGCCAGCAGTGAAGCGCTTGGGGGCAGCGGGATCGGAACTGAAGCTTTCTTT,CASSEALGGSGIGTEAFF
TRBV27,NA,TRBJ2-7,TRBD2,TGTGCCAGCAGTTTTTCGGGACTAGCGGGAGAGCCCTACGAGCAGTACTTC,CASSFSGLAGEPYEQYF
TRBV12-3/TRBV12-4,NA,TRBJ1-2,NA,TGTGCCAGCAGTTTAGGTTTCTATGGCTACACCTTC,CASSLGFYGYTF
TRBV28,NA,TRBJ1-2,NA,TGTGCCAGCAGTTCTGGGCAGGGACGTATTGGCTACACCTTC,CASSSGQGRIGYTF
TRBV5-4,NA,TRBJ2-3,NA,TGTGCCAGCAGCTTACCGGGACTGGGGGGAGATACGCAGTATTTT,CASSLPGLGGDTQYF
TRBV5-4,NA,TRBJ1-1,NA,TGTGCCAGCAGCTTGGAACAGCAGAACACTGAAGCTTTCTTT,CASSLEQQNTEAFF
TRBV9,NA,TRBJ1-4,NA,TGTGCCAGCAGCGCCCGAAGACAGCCTAATGAAAAACTGTTTTTT,CASSARRQPNEKLFF
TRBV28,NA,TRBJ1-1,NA,TGTGCCAGCGGCGCGTTTGAAGCTTTCTTT,CASGAFEAFF
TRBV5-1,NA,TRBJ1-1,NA,TGCGCCAGCAGCCCCTCCGGGTTCGCTGAAGCTTTCTTT,CASSPSGFAEAFF
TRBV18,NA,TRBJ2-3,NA,TGTGCCAGCTCCCTGACGACCCCTAGGGATACGCAGTATTTT,CASSLTTPRDTQYF
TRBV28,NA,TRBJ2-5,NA,TGTGCCAGCAGCGAGGGACCGCAGTTACAAGAGACCCAGTACTTC,CASSEGPQLQETQYF
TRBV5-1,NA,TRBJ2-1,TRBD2,TGCGCCAGCCATTCCGGGACTAGGAATAAGAATGAGCAGTTCTTC,CASHSGTRNKNEQFF
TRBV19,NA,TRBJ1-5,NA,TGTGCCAGTACCGGGGCCGGGACACACAATAGCAATCAGCCCCAGCATTTT,CASTGAGTHNSNQPQHF
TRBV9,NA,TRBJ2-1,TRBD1,TGTGCCAGCACCCCCTCAGGGGGATCCTCCTACAATGAGCAGTTCTTC,CASTPSGGSSYNEQFF
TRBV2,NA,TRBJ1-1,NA,TGTGCCAGCAGGGAGGGGGTGGCGAACACTGAAGCTTTCTTT,CASREGVANTEAFF
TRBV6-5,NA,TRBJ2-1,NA,TGTGCCAGCAGTTACTCGGCGGGACCCTACAATGAGCAGTTCTTC,CASSYSAGPYNEQFF